The rows below give T cell receptor beta chains drawn from one sample of a study of blood T cell repertoires in COVID-19. TCRdb keeps only in-frame clones here, not all; method: immunoSEQ multiplex PCR. This table holds 350,000 to 450,000 clones, about 85% found once. Sequences were obtained from peripheral blood. The receptors shown here come from a woman aged 18-29 years with acute or convalescent COVID-19. CDR3s include the opening cysteine and the closing phenylalanine or tryptophan.

CDR3aa | v_gene
CASSLVGHSYNEQFF | TRBV7-6
CASSYSRDTQYF | TRBV6-6
CASSSDPPGQGGNEQFF | TRBV5-1
CATRTGQINQPQHF | TRBV24-1
CASSQDSSGRTEYYEQYF | TRBV4-1
CASSYDRRSSYEQYF | TRBV6-5
CASSISNPGQGQETQYF | TRBV19
CASSQIVGDTEAFF | TRBV14
CASSPPPRTTEAFF | TRBV18
CASSRGTGSGTGELFF | TRBV5-1
CASSRPWRGTLYGYTF | TRBV5-5
CASSRQGNQPQHF | TRBV12-3/TRBV12-4
CASMDPQGSTDTQYF | TRBV5-1
CASSLVALRSTGELFF | TRBV5-6
CASSQAGSHPPGF | TRBV14
CASSVGGFADTQYF | TRBV9
CATSDLEGTASYEQYF | TRBV24-1
CASSAGTDRQETQYF | TRBV18
CASSSTGTSNNEQFF | TRBV7-8
CASSISGGANPDTQYF | TRBV9
CASSFPEVGFAYNEQFF | TRBV7-9
CASTWYRGGETQYF | TRBV5-1
CASSLRRTSVLVGYGYTF | TRBV7-3
CASSQVDRGRGSEAFF | TRBV14
CANSIQGVGGYTF | TRBV19
CASTETGVYNEQFF | TRBV5-1
CACLGSTEAFF | TRBV28
CASSQGRARDRGGNEQFF | TRBV4-1
CARSLRTGSTEAFF | TRBV7-5
CASSIDDRVPSYEQYF | TRBV19
CASSLQGYSGNTIYF | TRBV28
CASSLSREIYNEQFF | TRBV7-8